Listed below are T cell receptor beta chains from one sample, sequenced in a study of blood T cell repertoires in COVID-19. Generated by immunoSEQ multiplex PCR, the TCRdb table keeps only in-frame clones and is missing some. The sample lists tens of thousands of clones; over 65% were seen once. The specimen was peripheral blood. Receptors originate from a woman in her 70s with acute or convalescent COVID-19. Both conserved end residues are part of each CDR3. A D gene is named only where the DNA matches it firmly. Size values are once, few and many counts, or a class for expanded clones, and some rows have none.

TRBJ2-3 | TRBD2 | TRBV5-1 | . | CASRTDSGTSGTQYF | TGCGCCAGCAGGACGGACAGCGGGACTAGCGGGACGCAGTATTTT
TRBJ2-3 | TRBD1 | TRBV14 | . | CASSQGRGMMDTQYF | TGTGCCAGCAGCCAAGGCAGGGGGATGATGGATACGCAGTATTTT
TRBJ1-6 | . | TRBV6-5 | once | CASGGQLNSPLHF | TGTGCCAGCGGCGGACAGCTGAATTCACCCCTCCACTTT
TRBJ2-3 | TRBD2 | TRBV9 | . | CASSVGTRTRTDTQYF | TGTGCCAGCAGCGTAGGGACTAGGACACGCACAGATACGCAGTATTTT
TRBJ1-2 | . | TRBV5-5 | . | CASSPGDNYFYGYTF | TGTGCCAGCAGCCCAGGGGACAACTACTTTTATGGCTACACCTTC
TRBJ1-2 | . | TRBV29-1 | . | CSTTSSTGAGGYTF | TGCAGCACAACCTCCTCCACCGGCGCAGGAGGCTACACCTTC
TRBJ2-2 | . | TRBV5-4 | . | CASSLAGSAEQFF | TGTGCCAGCAGCCTGGCGGGTTCGGCCGAGCAGTTTTTT
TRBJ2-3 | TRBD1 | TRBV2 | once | CASIRDRGLSTDTQYF | TGTGCCAGCATCAGAGACAGGGGGCTCAGCACAGATACGCAGTATTTT
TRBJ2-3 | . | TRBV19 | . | CASSIGLDTQYF | TGTGCCAGTAGTATAGGTCTGGATACGCAGTATTTT
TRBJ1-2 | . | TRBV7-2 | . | CASSLGQGLTNYGYTF | TGTGCCAGCAGCCTGGGGCAGGGGTTAACCAACTATGGCTACACCTTC
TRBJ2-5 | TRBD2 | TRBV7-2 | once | CASSLPGAGGLKTQYF | TGTGCCAGCAGCTTGCCCGGAGCGGGGGGGCTGAAGACCCAGTACTTC
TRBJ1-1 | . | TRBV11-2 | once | CASSLVRTPGNTEAFF | TGTGCCAGCAGCTTAGTTCGGACACCAGGGAACACTGAAGCTTTCTTT
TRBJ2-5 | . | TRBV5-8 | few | CASSPGRRGQETQYF | TGTGCCAGCAGCCCGGGCCGAAGGGGCCAAGAGACCCAGTACTTC
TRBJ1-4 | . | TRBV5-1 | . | CASSRGTEGEKLFF | TGCGCCAGCAGCCGCGGGACGGAGGGGGAAAAACTGTTTTTT
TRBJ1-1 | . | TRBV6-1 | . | CASSEGGQMNTEAFF | TGTGCCAGCAGTGAAGGAGGACAGATGAACACTGAAGCTTTCTTT